The T cell receptor beta chain under discussion was sequenced for a study of blood T cell repertoires in COVID-19. Study as a whole: T cells, B-cell-depleted T cells, or PBMCs supplied cDNA or gDNA.

Trimming removed 0 bases from V and 8 bases from J, with 14 bases in between. The CDR3 extends over 15 amino acids. Per the germline V gene, CDR1 is SGHRS and CDR2 is YFSETQ. Study processing details: Reference gene primer amplification yielded estimated nucleated cell counts. Clones were sequenced by immunoSEQ multiplex PCR, and TCRdb holds only the in-frame ones, with some missing. The V and J calls and clone size were taken over from that table, and D and trimming were inferred from the DNA. Of 230,000 or so clones in the sample, 85% to 90% were seen once. This TCR was recovered from a woman aged 60-75 years with COVID-19, enrolled during active disease. This chain links TRBV5-1 with TRBJ1-4; TRBD1 might be the D (5 bases). The sample consisted of peripheral blood. The chain's CDR3 is CASSLGGRLEEKLFF. CDR3 DNA sequence: TGCGCCAGCAGCTTGGGGGGCAGGTTGGAGGAAAAACTGTTTTTT.